The 16 T cell receptor beta chains listed next were all sequenced from one sample in a study of cytomegalovirus exposure and HLA in healthy donors. The PCR was carried out with 60 Vbeta primers and 13 Jbeta primers. Clones were sequenced by immunoSEQ multiplex PCR, and TCRdb holds only the in-frame ones, with some missing. Its listing shows 87,000 or so clones. The sequenced material came from PBMCs. The receptors shown here come from a man over 45 in good health and CMV-seropositive.

V and J are TRBV10-1 and TRBJ1-1; D is ambiguous. The CDR3 has 11 amino acids. CDR1 is WNHNN, CDR2 SYGVQD, per germline (reference sequence). Trimming took off 11 bases at V and 8 bases at J, with 15 bases between the two ends. The DNA for the CDR3 is TGCGCCCCTATCCGAGCGGCAGAAGCTTTCTTT. Its protein is CAPIRAAEAFF.

The gene calls are TRBV29-1 and TRBJ1-4; TRBD1 matches 7 bases. Looked up from germline, CDR1 is SQVTM and CDR2 is ANQGSEA. This CDR3 is built from 12 residues. After removal of 7 bases from V and 5 bases from J, the junction contained 4 bases not matched to a gene. The CDR3 DNA reads as TGCAGCGCCTTGACAGGGAATGAAAAACTGTTTTTT. Protein: CSALTGNEKLFF.

The rearrangement uses TRBV6-5 and TRBJ2-1; 8 nucleotides match TRBD2. The CDR3 covers 13 residues. With 2 bases clipped from V and 9 bases from J, the junction kept 3 bases outside the gene matches. CDR1 is MNHEY, CDR2 SVGAGI, per germline. CDR3 nucleotide sequence: TGTGCCAGCAGTTACGGACTAGCCTTTGAGCAGTTCTTC. Its translation is CASSYGLAFEQFF.

This rearrangement joins TRBV7-9 to TRBJ1-1; D is undetermined. Germline V gene lookup returns CDR1 SEHNR and CDR2 FQNEAQ (reference sequence). This CDR3 spans 15 amino acids. V was pared by 4 bases and J by 0 bases, with 12 bases between. The CDR3 DNA reads as TGTGCCAGCAGCTCCCAGGATTCTGTGAACACTGAAGCTTTCTTT. As protein: CASSSQDSVNTEAFF.

The V call is TRBV18, the J call TRBJ1-1; 8 bases match TRBD1. Germline V CDR1 and CDR2: KGHSH, LQKENI. After removal of 3 bases from V and 5 bases from J, the junction contained 5 bases not matched to a gene. This CDR3 is 14 amino acids long. CDR3 nucleotides: TGTGCCAGCTCACCCGGACAGGGTTGGACTGAAGCTTTCTTT. This codes for CASSPGQGWTEAFF.

The chain carries TRBV20-1 and TRBJ2-5; unclear D gene. Germline CDR1 reads DFQATT; CDR2 reads SNEGSKA (reference sequence). The CDR3 runs to 11 residues. V was cut by 7 bases and J by 2 bases, with 8 bases left in between. CDR3 protein: CSGGLQETQYF. In DNA form, the CDR3 reads TGCAGTGGAGGCCTTCAAGAGACCCAGTACTTC.

The chain recombines TRBV6-4 with TRBJ1-1; no clear D gene. This CDR3 comprises 13 residues. The V end lost 2 bases, the J end lost 2 bases, and 6 bases lay between the germline ends. CDR1 and CDR2 (germline): MRHNA, SNTAGT. The CDR3 sequence is CASSDSFNTEAFF. The CDR3 DNA follows: TGTGCCAGCAGTGACAGCTTCAACACTGAAGCTTTCTTT.

The V and J genes are TRBV18 and TRBJ2-7, with a possible D match to TRBD1 (6 bases). The CDR3 contains 14 residues. Germline CDR1 reads KGHSH; CDR2 reads LQKENI. V was cut by 4 bases and J by 2 bases, with 12 bases left in between. CDR3 sequence (DNA): TGTGCCAGCTCACACGACAGGTTCACCTACGAGCAGTACTTC. Translation: CASSHDRFTYEQYF.

V usage is TRBV5-1 and J usage is TRBJ2-1; 8 nucleotides agree with TRBD2. CDR3 length equals 17 residues. V shed 0 bases, J shed 0 bases, and the junction held 5 bases outside the gene matches. CDR1 and CDR2 (germline): SGHRS, YFSETQ. CDR3 in amino acids: CASSLVPSGFSYNEQFF. CDR3 sequence (DNA): TGCGCCAGCAGCTTGGTGCCTAGCGGGTTCTCCTACAATGAGCAGTTCTTC.

The chain employs TRBV6-6 and TRBJ2-5; 11 bases agree with TRBD2. The CDR3 is made up of 15 amino acids. CDR1 is MNHNY and CDR2 is SVGAGI in the germline V gene (reference sequence). J gave up 5 bases and V 6 bases, and 8 bases lay outside the gene matches. The CDR3 here is CASSHTSGSAETQYF. CDR3 nucleotide sequence: TGTGCCAGCAGCCACACTAGCGGGAGTGCGGAGACCCAGTACTTC.

J is TRBJ1-5 and V is TRBV6-5; TRBD1 is a possible D gene (6 bases). The CDR3 is made up of 15 amino acids. The germline V gene encodes CDR1 MNHEY and CDR2 SVGAGI. The V and J ends lost 6 bases and 5 bases respectively, with 17 bases between them. The CDR3 bases are TGTGCCAGCAGGATTTCAGGGGACGGATATCAGCCCCAGCATTTT. Translated: CASRISGDGYQPQHF.

The J gene is TRBJ2-2, the V gene TRBV5-1, with a possible D match to TRBD1 (6 bases). The germline CDR1 and CDR2 sequences are SGHRS and YFSETQ. CDR3 size: 14 residues. V lost 0 bases and J 10 bases, leaving 13 bases between the germline ends. The CDR3 nucleotides read TGCGCCAGCAGCTTGGGGCAGGGGACGTCGGAGCTGTTTTTT. Translated: CASSLGQGTSELFF.

The chain recombines TRBV30 with TRBJ1-5, with D unresolved. Germline CDR1 reads GTSNPN; CDR2 reads SVGIG (reference sequence). The V end was cut by 2 bases, the J end by 3 bases, with 11 bases between. The CDR3 has 14 amino acids. CDR3 sequence (DNA): TGTGCCTGGAGTCGTGCGGGCAACAATCAGCCCCAGCATTTT. As protein: CAWSRAGNNQPQHF. Full variable domain (missing parts from reference TRBV30 and TRBJ1-5): SQTIHQWPATLVQPVGSPLSLECTVEGTSNPNLYWYRQAAGRGLQLLFYSVGIGQISSEVPQNLSASRPQDRQFILSSKKLLLSDSGFYLCAWSRAGNNQPQHFGDGTRLSIL.

The V and J genes are TRBV15 and TRBJ2-7; D perhaps matches TRBD1 (5 bases). Trimming removed 1 base from V and 6 bases from J, with 10 bases in between. CDR1 LNHNV and CDR2 YYDKDF come from the germline V gene (reference sequence). The CDR3 extends over 13 amino acids. This CDR3 reads CATSRGRALEQYF. The DNA for the CDR3 is TGTGCCACCAGCAGAGGCAGGGCTCTCGAGCAGTACTTC.

The V call is TRBV9, the J call TRBJ1-1; D is unclear. CDR3 length: 16 residues. Germline CDR1 SGDLS, CDR2 YYNGEE. Trimming removed 3 bases from V and 1 base from J, with 16 bases in between. CDR3 nucleotide sequence: TGTGCCAGCAGCGAGAACCCTACAGAAGCGAACACTGAAGCTTTCTTT. Translation: CASSENPTEANTEAFF.

The V gene is TRBV5-1, the J gene TRBJ2-7; no definite D call. In germline, CDR1 is SGHRS, CDR2 YFSETQ. The CDR3 length is 15 residues. Trimming took off 7 bases at V and 3 bases at J, with 20 bases between the two ends. CDR3 loop: CASVLGISYHYEQYF. CDR3 nucleotide sequence: TGCGCCAGCGTACTCGGCATTAGCTACCACTACGAGCAGTACTTC.